This T cell receptor (beta chain) is from a study of shared clonotypes between healthy human individuals. Terminally differentiated effector memory CD45RA+ cells were left out of the naive CD8 fraction, which was CD45RO-negative and positively selected for CCR7. Germline assignment: CDR1 MNHEY and CDR2 SVGAGI. CDR3 length: 13 amino acids. Trimming left V 0 bases short and J 3 bases short, with 4 bases between. Across several immunoSEQ plates, the genomic DNA of each subset was split evenly. Using immunoSEQ multiplex PCR, the repertoire was profiled, and TCRdb retains in-frame clones only, with some absent. In the table there are about 2 million clones, less than 95% of which are singletons. As for this clone: Other DNA sequences within the sample encode an identical CDR3.

This TCR was sampled from a man between 18 and 35 years old in good health. What was sequenced was naive CD8+ T cells sorted from blood. The chain employs TRBV6-5 and TRBJ2-3; unclear D gene. The CDR3 DNA sequence: TGTGCCAGCAGTTACTCGAGTACAGATACGCAGTATTTT. The encoded protein is CASSYSSTDTQYF.